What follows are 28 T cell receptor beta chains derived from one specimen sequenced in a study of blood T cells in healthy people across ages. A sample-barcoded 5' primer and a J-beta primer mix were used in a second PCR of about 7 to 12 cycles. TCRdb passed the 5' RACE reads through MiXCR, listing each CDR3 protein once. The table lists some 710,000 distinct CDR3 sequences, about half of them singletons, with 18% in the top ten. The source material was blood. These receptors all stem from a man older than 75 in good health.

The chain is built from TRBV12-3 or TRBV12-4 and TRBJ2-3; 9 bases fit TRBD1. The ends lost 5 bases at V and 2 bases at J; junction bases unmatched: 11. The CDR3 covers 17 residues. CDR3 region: CASSPPGQGLYTDTQYF. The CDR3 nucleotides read TGTGCCAGCAGTCCCCCCGGACAGGGGCTATACACAGATACGCAGTATTTT.

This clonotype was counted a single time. The CDR3 sequence is CASSLGQVVEKAFF. Here the CDR3 DNA reads TGTGCCAGCAGTCTCGGACAGGTGGTGGAAAAAGCTTTCTTT. V and J are TRBV27 and TRBJ1-1; 7 bases fit TRBD1. The CDR3 extends over 14 amino acids. Trimming removed 5 bases from V and 9 bases from J; junction bases left unmatched: 12. The germline V gene has CDR1 MNHEY and CDR2 SMNVEV (reference sequence).

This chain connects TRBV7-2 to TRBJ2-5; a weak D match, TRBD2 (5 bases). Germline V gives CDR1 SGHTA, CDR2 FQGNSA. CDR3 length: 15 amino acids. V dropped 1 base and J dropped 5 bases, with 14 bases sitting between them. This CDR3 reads CASSLDPGERETQYF. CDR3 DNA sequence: TGTGCCAGCAGCTTAGATCCCGGGGAACGGGAGACCCAGTACTTC.

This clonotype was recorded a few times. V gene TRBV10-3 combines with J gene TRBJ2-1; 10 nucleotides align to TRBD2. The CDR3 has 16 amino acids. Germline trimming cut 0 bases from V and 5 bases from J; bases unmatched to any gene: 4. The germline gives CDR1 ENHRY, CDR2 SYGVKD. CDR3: CAISESVTSGDNEQFF. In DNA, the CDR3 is TGTGCCATCAGTGAGTCTGTAACTAGCGGGGACAATGAGCAGTTCTTC.

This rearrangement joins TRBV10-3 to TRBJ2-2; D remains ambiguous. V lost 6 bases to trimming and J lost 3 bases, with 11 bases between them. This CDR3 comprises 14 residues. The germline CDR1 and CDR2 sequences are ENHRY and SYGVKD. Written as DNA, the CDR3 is TGTGCCATCAGCGTTGCTTCAGACACCGGGGAGCTGTTTTTT. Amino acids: CAISVASDTGELFF.

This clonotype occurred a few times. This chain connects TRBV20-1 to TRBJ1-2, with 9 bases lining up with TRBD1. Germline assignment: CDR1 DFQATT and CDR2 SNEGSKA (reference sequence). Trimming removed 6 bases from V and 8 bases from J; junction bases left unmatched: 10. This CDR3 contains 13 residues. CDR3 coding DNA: TGCAGTGCCAGCCGGGACAGGGTGCAGGGCTACACCTTC. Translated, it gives CSASRDRVQGYTF.

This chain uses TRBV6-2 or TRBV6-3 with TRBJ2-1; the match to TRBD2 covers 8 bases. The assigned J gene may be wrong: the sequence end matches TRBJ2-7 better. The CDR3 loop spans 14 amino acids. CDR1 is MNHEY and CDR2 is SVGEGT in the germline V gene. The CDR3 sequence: CASRPSGLYNEQYF. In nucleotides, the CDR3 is TGTGCCAGCAGACCTAGCGGGCTCTACAATGAGCAGTACTTC.

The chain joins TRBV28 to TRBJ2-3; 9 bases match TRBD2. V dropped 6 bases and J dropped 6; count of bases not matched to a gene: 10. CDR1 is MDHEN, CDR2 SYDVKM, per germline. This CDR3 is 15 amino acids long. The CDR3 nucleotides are TGTGCCAGCAGAGTAGCGGGAGTCCAAAGGGATACGCAGTATTTT. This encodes CASRVAGVQRDTQYF.

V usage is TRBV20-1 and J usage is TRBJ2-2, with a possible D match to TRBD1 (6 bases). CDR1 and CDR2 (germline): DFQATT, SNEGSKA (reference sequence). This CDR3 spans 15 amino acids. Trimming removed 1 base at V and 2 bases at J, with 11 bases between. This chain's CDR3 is CSARAGTYNTGELFF. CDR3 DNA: TGCAGTGCTAGAGCCGGGACATACAACACCGGGGAGCTGTTTTTT.

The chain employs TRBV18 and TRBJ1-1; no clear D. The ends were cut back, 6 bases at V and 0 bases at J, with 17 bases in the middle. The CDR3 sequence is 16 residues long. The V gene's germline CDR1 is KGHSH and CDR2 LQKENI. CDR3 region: CASSLTFSNMNTEAFF. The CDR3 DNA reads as TGTGCCAGCTCCCTCACATTCAGTAACATGAACACTGAAGCTTTCTTT.

Written as DNA, the CDR3 is TGTGCCAGCAGCCCCCTCGTGGGTGCTAGCGGGGGGGAGAGAAAGTACTTC. This encodes CASSPLVGASGGERKYF. The genes are TRBV3-1 and TRBJ2-5; 12 positions match TRBD2. Germline V gives CDR1 LGHDT, CDR2 YNNKEL (reference sequence). CDR3 length: 17 amino acids. After removal of 4 bases from V and 12 bases from J, the junction contained 18 bases not matched to a gene.

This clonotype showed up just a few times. As DNA, the CDR3 is TGCAGCGTTGATTTGGTAGCGGGAGGGTGTGAGCAGTTCTTC. This encodes CSVDLVAGGCEQFF. The rearrangement uses TRBV29-1 and TRBJ2-1, with 11 bases fitting TRBD2. The germline CDR1 and CDR2 sequences are SQVTM and ANQGSEA. The ends lost 3 bases at V and 9 bases at J; junction bases unmatched: 7. This CDR3 is 14 amino acids long.

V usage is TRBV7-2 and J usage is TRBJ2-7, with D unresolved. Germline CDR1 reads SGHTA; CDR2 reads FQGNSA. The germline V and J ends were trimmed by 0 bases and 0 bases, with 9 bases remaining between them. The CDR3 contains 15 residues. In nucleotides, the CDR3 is TGTGCCAGCAGCTTAGCTGGCGAAAGCTCCTACGAGCAGTACTTC. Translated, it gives CASSLAGESSYEQYF.

CDR3 DNA sequence: TGTGCCAGCAGCTTAGGGGCTACTAGCGGGAGTTCTGATGAGCAGTACTTC. Translating it yields CASSLGATSGSSDEQYF. The rearrangement joins TRBV7-2 to TRBJ2-7; 11 nucleotides align to TRBD2. The CDR3 totals 17 residues. The germline V gene has CDR1 SGHTA and CDR2 FQGNSA. Losses at the gene ends were 1 base for V and 7 bases for J; bases not matched to a gene: 12.

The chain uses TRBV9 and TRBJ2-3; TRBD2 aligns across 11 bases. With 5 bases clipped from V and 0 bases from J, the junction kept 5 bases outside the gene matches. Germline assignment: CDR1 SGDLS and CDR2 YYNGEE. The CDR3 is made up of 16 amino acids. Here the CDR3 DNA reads TGTGCCAGCAGTGGGACTAGCGGTACTAGCACAGATACGCAGTATTTT. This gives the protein CASSGTSGTSTDTQYF.

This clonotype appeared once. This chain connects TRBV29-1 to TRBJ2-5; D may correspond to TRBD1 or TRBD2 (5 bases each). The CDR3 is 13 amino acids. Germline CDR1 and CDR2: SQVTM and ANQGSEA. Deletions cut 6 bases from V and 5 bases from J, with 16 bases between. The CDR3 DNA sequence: TGCAGCGTAACCCACCAGGGCGGGGAGACCCAGTACTTC. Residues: CSVTHQGGETQYF.

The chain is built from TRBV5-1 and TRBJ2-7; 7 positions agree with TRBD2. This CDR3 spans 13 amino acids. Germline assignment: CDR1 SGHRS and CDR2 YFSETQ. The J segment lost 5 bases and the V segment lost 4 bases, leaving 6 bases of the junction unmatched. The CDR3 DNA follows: TGCGCCAGCAGCATACCCCGGGAGGACGAGCAGTACTTC. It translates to CASSIPREDEQYF.

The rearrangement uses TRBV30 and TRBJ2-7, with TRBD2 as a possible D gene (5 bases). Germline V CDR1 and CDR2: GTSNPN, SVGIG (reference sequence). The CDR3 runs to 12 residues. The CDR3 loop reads CALSVTSYEQYF. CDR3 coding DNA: TGTGCTCTTAGCGTAACCTCCTACGAGCAGTACTTC.

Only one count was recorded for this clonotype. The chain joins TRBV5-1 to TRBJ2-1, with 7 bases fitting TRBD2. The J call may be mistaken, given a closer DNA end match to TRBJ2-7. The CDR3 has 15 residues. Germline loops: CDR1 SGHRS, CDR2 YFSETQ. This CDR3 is CASWGGSFSYNEQYF. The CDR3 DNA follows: TGCGCCAGCTGGGGCGGGAGTTTTTCCTACAATGAGCAGTACTTC.

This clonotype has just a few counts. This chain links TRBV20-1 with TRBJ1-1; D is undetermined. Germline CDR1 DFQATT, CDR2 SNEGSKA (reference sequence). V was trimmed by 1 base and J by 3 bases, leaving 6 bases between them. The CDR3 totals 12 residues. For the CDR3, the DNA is TGCAGTGCTAGAGTCGGATACACTGAAGCTTTCTTT. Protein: CSARVGYTEAFF.

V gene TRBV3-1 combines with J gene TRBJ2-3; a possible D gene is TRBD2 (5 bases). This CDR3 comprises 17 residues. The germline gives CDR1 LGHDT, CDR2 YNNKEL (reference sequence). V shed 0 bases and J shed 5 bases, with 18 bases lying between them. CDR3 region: CASSQEPPGEVRDTQYF. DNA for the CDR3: TGTGCCAGCAGCCAAGAGCCCCCCGGGGAAGTCAGAGATACGCAGTATTTT.

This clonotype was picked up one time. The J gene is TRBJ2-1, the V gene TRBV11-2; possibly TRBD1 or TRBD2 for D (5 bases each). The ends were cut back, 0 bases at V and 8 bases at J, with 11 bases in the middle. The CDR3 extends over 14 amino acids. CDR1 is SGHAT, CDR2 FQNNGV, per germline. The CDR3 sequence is CASSLDRRDDEQFF. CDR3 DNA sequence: TGTGCCAGCAGCTTAGATCGCAGGGACGATGAGCAGTTCTTC.

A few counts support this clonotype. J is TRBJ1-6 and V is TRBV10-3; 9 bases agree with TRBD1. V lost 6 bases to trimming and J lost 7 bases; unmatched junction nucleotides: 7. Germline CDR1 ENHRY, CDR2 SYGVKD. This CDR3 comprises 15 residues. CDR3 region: CAISPGTGYNSPLHF. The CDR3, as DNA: TGTGCCATCAGCCCCGGGACAGGGTACAATTCACCCCTCCACTTT.

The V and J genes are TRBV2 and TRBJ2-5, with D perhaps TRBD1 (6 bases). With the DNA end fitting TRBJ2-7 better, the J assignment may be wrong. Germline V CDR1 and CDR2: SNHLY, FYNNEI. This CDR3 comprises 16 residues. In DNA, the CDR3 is TGTGCCAGCAGTGAGCTGCAGGGGAGTGAGCTAGCCGAGCAGTACTTC. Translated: CASSELQGSELAEQYF.

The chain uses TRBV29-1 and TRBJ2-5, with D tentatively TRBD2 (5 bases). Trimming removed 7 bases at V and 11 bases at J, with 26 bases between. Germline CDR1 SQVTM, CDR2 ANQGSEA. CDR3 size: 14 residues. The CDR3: CSATNGHGIGEQYF. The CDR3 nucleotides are TGCAGCGCCACGAACGGGCATGGAATTGGGGAGCAGTACTTC.

This chain's CDR3 is CASKPYLGQGRQETQYF. The CDR3 nucleotides are TGTGCCAGCAAACCCTATCTAGGACAGGGCCGACAAGAGACCCAGTACTTC. The chain couples TRBV27 to TRBJ2-5; 8 positions match TRBD1. The CDR3 runs to 17 residues. Trimming at V came to 7 bases and at J to 2 bases, leaving 15 bases not matched to a gene. The germline V gene encodes CDR1 MNHEY and CDR2 SMNVEV (reference sequence).

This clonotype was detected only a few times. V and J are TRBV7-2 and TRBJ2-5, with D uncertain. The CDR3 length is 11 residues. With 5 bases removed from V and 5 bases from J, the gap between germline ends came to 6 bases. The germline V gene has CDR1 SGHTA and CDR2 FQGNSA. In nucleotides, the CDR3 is TGTGCCAGCAGCGGAGTTGAGACCCAGTACTTC. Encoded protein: CASSGVETQYF.

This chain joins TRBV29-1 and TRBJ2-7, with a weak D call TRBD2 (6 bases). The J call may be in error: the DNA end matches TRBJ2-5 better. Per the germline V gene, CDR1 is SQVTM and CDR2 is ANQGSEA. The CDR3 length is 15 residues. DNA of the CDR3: TGCAGCGTTGGGGGAGGTGGCGGGATACAAGAGACCCAGTACTTC. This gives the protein CSVGGGGGIQETQYF.